A selection of T cell receptor beta chains follows, all from one sample in a study of CD8+ T cells in alopecia areata. Measured with immunoSEQ multiplex PCR; TCRdb has only the in-frame clones, and not every one. The table records under 350,000 clones, about 62% of them present only once. Material: CD4+ T cells sorted from blood, obtained at week 24, from a patient treated with tofacitinib. Receptor source: a human donor with alopecia areata. CDR3s include the opening cysteine and the closing phenylalanine or tryptophan. Fields, in order: clone size, D gene, V gene, J gene, CDR3 DNA, CDR3 protein. D genes are given only for firm matches. Some rows have no size entry. The others give once, few or many, or a class for an expanded clone.

>NA|NA|TRBV15|TRBJ1-2
NA
CATSRDSGQARGYTF
>NA|TRBD1|TRBV30|TRBJ1-2
TGTGCCTGGAGTCAAACCCGGGACAGGGGGGGCTACACCTTC
CAWSQTRDRGGYTF
>few|NA|TRBV9|TRBJ2-5
TGTGCCAGCAGCGTAGACCAAGAGACCCAGTACTTC
CASSVDQETQYF
>NA|TRBD2|TRBV29-1|TRBJ2-5
TGCAGCGTTGAATCGGGACTAGCGGGGGCCAAGACCCAGTACTTC
CSVESGLAGAKTQYF
>NA|NA|TRBV6-1|TRBJ2-4
TGTGCCAGCAGTCTGACAGTAATAACGAGGGACATTCAGTACTTC
CASSLTVITRDIQYF
>NA|NA|TRBV29-1|TRBJ1-2
TGCAGCGTTGACGGACCTTATGGCTACACCTTC
CSVDGPYGYTF
>few|TRBD1|TRBV10-3|TRBJ2-5
TGTGCCATCAGTGAGTCGACAGGGCAAGAGACCCAGTACTTC
CAISESTGQETQYF
>NA|NA|TRBV20-1|TRBJ2-5
TGCAGTGCGTTAGCAGCGGAGACCCAGTACTTC
CSALAAETQYF
>NA|NA|TRBV7-2|TRBJ1-6
TGTGCCAGCAGACCCCGAGCCCCTAATTCACCCCTCCACTTT
CASRPRAPNSPLHF
>NA|TRBD2|TRBV7-9|TRBJ2-6
TGTGCCAGCAGCTTACAGGGCGGGGGGCTCTCTGGGGCCAACGTCCTGACTTTC
CASSLQGGGLSGANVLTF
>few|NA|TRBV27|TRBJ2-1
TGTGCCAGCAGTCGGGAGGGACAGTCATCCTACAATGAGCAGTTCTTC
CASSREGQSSYNEQFF
>NA|TRBD2|TRBV2|TRBJ2-1
TGTGCCAGCAGCGACGGACTAGCGGGGGGCGGGGAGCAGTTCTTC
CASSDGLAGGGEQFF
>NA|NA|TRBV30|TRBJ1-1
TGTGCCTGGACCCGGGGGTTGAACACTGAAGCTTTCTTT
CAWTRGLNTEAFF
>NA|NA|TRBV30|TRBJ2-1
TGTGCCTGGAGCCCGCGCAATGAGCAGTTCTTC
CAWSPRNEQFF
>few|NA|TRBV10-3|TRBJ1-4
TGTGCCATCGGCCCAATTGATCGTGAAAAACTGTTTTTT
CAIGPIDREKLFF
>NA|NA|TRBV5-6|TRBJ2-1
TGTGCCAGCAGCTTGGCCGACGGGCGACGGCAGTTCTTC
CASSLADGRRQFF
>NA|NA|TRBV2|TRBJ2-7
TGTGCCAGCTTACGGGACACCTTGGGAGAGCAGTACTTC
CASLRDTLGEQYF
>few|NA|TRBV29-1|TRBJ2-3
TGCAGCCAGGACCGGGGTGGTACAGATACGCAGTATTTT
CSQDRGGTDTQYF
>NA|NA|TRBV11-2|TRBJ1-1
TGTGCCAGCAGCTCAGCCAGAAGGGGATTCGGCACTGAAGCTTTCTTT
CASSSARRGFGTEAFF
>NA|NA|TRBV30|TRBJ2-2
TGTGCCTGGGCAAGGGACTCGGTGAGGGAGCTGTTTTTT
CAWARDSVRELFF
>NA|NA|TRBV6-6|TRBJ2-5
TGTGCCAGCACCTTACGGGACACCCAAGAGACCCAGTACTTC
CASTLRDTQETQYF